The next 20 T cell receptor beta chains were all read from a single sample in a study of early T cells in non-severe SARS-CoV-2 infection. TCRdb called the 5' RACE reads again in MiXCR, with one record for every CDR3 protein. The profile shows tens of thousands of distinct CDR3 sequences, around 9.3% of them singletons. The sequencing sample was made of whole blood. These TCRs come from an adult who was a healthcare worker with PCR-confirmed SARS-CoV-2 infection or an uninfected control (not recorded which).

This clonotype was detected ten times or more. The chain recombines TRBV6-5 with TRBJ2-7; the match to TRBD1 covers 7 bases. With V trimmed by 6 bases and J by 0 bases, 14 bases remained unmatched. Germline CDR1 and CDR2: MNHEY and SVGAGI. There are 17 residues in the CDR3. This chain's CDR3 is CASRSHLTGDSSYEQYF. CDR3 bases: TGTGCCAGCAGGAGCCACCTCACAGGGGATAGCTCCTACGAGCAGTACTTC.

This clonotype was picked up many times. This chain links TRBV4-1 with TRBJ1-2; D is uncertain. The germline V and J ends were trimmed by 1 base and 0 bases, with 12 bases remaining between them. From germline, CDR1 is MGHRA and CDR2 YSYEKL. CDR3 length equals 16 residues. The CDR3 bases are TGCGCCAGCAGCCAAGGACCGAGGATCTCTAACTATGGCTACACCTTC. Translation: CASSQGPRISNYGYTF.

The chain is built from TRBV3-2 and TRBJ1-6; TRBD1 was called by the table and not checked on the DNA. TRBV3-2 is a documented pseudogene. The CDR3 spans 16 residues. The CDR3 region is CASSQEGPGYNSPLHF. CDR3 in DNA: TGTGCCAGCAGCCAAGAAGGCCCAGGGTATAATTCACCCCTCCACTTT.

The CDR3: CASSAGLARETQYF. For the CDR3, the DNA is TGCGCCAGCAGCGCCGGACTAGCCAGGGAGACCCAGTACTTC. The chain carries TRBV5-1 and TRBJ2-5, with 8 bases aligning to TRBD2. The CDR3 is 14 residues long. Germline CDR1 is SGHRS and CDR2 is YFSETQ. Trimming cost V 4 bases and J 5 bases; bases outside gene matches: 7.

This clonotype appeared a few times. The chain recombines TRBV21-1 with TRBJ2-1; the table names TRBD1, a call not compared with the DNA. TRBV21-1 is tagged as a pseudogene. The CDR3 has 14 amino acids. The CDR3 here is CASSTPGSTNEQFF. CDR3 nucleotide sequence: TGTGCCAGCAGCACGCCCGGGTCAACCAATGAGCAGTTCTTC.

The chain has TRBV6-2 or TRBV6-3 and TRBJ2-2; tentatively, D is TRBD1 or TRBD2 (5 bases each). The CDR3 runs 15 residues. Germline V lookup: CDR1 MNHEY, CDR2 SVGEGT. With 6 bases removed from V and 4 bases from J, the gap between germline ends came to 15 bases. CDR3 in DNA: TGTGCCAGCAGACCTGCCGGGACCCTCACCGGGGAGCTGTTTTTT. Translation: CASRPAGTLTGELFF.

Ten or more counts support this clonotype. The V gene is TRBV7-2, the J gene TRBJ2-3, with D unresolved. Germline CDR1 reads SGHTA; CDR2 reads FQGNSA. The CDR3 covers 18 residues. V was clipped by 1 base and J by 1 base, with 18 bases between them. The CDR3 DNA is TGTGCCAGCAGCTTAGTCTTTGTAGGCGCGACTGGCACAGATACGCAGTATTTT. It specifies CASSLVFVGATGTDTQYF.

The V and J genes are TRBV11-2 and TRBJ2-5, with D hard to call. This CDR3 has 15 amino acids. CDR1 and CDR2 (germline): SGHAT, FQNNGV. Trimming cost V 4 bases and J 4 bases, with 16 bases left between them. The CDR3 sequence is CASSSPLGGIETQYF. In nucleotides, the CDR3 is TGTGCCAGCAGCTCCCCCCTTGGCGGCATAGAGACCCAGTACTTC.

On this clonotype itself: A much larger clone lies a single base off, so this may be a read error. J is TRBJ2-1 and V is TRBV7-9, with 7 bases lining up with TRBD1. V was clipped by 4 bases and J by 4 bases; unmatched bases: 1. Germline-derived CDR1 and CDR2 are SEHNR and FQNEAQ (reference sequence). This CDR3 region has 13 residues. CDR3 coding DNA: TGTGCCAGCAGCTCGGGACAGTACAATGAGCAGTTCTTC. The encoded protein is CASSSGQYNEQFF.

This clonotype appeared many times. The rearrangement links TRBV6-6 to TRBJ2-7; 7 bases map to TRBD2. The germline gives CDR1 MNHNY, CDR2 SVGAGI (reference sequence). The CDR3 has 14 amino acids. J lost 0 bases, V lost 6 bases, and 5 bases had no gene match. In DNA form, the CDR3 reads TGTGCCAGCAGGGATACTAGCGTCTCCTACGAGCAGTACTTC. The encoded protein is CASRDTSVSYEQYF.

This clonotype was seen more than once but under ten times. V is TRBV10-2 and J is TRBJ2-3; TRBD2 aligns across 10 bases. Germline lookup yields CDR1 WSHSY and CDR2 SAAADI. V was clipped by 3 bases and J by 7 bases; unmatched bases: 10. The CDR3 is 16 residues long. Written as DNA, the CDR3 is TGCGCCAGCAGTGATTTGGGTCTAGCGGGGGCCTATACGCAGTATTTT. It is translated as CASSDLGLAGAYTQYF.

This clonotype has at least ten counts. The CDR3 DNA reads as TGTGCCACCAGTGATCGGGAACGGGACGGGAAAGATACGCAGTATTTT. Amino acid sequence: CATSDRERDGKDTQYF. The J gene is TRBJ2-3, the V gene TRBV24-1, with D perhaps matching TRBD1 or TRBD2 (5 bases each). This CDR3 region has 16 residues. The V end lost 3 bases, the J end lost 5 bases, and 17 bases lay between the germline ends. Germline V gene data show CDR1 as KGHDR and CDR2 as SFDVKD.

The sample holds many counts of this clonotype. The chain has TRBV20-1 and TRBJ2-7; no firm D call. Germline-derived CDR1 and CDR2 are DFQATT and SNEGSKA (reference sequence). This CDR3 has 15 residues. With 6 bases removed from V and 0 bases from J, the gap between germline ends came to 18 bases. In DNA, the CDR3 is TGCAGTGCCTCCGGGCCCCTTGGAATCTCCTACGAGCAGTACTTC. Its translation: CSASGPLGISYEQYF.

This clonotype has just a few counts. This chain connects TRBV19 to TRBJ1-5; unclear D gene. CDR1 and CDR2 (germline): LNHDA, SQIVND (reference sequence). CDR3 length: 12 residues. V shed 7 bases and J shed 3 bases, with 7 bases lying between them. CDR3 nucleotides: TGTGCCAGTAAACGGAACAATCAGCCCCAGCATTTT. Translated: CASKRNNQPQHF.

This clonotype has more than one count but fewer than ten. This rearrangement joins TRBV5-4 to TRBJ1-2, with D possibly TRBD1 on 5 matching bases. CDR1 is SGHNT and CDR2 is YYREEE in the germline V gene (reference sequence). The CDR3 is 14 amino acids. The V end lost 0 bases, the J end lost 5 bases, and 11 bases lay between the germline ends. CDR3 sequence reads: CASSLVGRQYGYTF. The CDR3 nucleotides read TGTGCCAGCAGCTTGGTGGGCAGACAGTATGGCTACACCTTC.

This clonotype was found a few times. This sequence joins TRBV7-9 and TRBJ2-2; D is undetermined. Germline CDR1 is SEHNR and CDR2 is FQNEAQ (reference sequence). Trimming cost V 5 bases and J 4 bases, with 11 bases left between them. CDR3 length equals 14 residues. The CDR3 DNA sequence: TGTGCCAGCAGCCCGGGTCGAGGCACCGGGGAGCTGTTTTTT. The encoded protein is CASSPGRGTGELFF.

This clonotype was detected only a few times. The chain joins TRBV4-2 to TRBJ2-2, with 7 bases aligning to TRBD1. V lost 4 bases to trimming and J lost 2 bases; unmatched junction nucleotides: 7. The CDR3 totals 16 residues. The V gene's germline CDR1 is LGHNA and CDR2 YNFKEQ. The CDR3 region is CASSRSGQSNTGELFF. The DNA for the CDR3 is TGTGCCAGCAGCCGGTCGGGACAGAGCAACACCGGGGAGCTGTTTTTT.

The CDR3 region is CASSGGVSTDTQYF. In DNA, the CDR3 is TGTGCCAGCTCTGGCGGGGTCTCCACAGATACGCAGTATTTT. V is TRBV7-8 and J is TRBJ2-3, with D possibly TRBD2 on 6 matching bases. V lost 8 bases to trimming and J lost 2 bases, with 14 bases between them. In germline, CDR1 is SGHVS, CDR2 FQNEAQ. The CDR3 covers 14 residues.

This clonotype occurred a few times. The CDR3 reads CSAVTGLGETQYF. DNA for the CDR3: TGCAGTGCTGTGACAGGCTTGGGAGAGACCCAGTACTTC. The rearrangement links TRBV20-1 to TRBJ2-5; perhaps TRBD1 as D (6 bases). V dropped 5 bases and J dropped 4 bases, with 14 bases sitting between them. Germline values: CDR1 DFQATT, CDR2 SNEGSKA (reference sequence). The length of the CDR3 is 13 residues.

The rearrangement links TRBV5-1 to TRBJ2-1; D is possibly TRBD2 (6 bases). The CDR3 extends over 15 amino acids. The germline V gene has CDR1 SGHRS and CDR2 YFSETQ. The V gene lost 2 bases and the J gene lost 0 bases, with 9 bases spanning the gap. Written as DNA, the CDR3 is TGCGCCAGCAGCTTAGAGACTAGCTCCTACAATGAGCAGTTCTTC. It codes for CASSLETSSYNEQFF.